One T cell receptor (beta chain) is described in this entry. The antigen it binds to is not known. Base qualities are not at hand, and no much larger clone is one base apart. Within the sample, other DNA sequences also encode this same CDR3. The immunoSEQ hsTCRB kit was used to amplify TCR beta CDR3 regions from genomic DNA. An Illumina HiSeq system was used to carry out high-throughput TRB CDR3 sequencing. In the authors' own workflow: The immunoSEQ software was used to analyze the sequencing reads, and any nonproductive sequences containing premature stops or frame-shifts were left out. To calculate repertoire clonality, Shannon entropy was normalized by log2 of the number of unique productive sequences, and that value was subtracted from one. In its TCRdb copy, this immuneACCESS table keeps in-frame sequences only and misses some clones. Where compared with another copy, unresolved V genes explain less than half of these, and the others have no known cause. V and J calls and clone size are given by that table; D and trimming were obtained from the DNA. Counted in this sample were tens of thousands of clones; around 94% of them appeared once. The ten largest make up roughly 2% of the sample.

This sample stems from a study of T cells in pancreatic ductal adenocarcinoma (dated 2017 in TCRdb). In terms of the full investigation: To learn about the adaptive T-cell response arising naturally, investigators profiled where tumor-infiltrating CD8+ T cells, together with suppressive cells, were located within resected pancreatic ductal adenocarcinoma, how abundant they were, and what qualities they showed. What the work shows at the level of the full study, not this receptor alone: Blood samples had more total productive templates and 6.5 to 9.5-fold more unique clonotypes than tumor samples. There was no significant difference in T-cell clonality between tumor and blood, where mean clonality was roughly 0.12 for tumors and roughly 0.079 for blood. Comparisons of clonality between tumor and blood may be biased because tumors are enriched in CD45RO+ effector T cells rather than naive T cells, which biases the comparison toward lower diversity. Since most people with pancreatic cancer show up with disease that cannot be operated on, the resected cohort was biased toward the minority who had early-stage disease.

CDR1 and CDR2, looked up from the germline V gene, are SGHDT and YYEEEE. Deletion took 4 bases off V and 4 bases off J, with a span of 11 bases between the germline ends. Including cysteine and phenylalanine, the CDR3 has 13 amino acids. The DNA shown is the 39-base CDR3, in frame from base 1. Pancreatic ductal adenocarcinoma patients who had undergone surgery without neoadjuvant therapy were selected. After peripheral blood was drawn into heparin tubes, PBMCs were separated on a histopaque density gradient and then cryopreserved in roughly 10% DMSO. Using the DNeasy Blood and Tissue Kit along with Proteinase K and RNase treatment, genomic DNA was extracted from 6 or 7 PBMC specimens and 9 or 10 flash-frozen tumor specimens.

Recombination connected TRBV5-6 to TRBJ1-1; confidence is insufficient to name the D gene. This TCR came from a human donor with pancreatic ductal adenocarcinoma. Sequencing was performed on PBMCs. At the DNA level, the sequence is TGTGCCAGCAGCCCCCCAACGGGCACTGAAGCTTTCTTT. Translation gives CASSPPTGTEAFF.